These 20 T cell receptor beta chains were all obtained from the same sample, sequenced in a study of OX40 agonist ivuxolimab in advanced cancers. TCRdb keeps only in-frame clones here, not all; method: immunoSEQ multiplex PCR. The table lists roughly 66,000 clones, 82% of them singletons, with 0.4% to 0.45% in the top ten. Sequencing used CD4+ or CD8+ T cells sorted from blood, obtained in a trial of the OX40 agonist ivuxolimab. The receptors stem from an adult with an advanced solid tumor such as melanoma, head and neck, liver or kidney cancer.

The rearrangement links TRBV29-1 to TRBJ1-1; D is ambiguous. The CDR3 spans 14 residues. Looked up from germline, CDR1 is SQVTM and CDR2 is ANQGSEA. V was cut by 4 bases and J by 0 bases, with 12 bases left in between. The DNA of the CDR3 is TGCAGCGTTGTCCAGATAAACATGAACACTGAAGCTTTCTTT. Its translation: CSVVQINMNTEAFF.

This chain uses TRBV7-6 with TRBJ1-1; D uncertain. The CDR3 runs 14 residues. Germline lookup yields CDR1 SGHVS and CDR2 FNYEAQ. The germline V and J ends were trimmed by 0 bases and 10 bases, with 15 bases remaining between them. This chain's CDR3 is CASSLAFGTGGAFF. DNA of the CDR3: TGTGCCAGCAGCTTAGCGTTTGGAACGGGAGGAGCTTTCTTT.

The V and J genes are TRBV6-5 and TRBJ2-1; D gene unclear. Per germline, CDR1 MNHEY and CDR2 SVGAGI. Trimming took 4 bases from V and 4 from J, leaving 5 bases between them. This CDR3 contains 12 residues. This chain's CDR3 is CASSSLYNEQFF. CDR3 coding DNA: TGTGCCAGCAGTTCCCTTTACAATGAGCAGTTCTTC.

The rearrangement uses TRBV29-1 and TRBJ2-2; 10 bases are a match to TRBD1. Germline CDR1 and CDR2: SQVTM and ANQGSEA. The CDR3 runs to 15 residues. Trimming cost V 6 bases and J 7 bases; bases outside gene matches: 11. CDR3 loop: CSVHLGTGVDGELFF. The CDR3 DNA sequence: TGCAGCGTCCACCTTGGGACAGGGGTGGACGGGGAGCTGTTTTTT.

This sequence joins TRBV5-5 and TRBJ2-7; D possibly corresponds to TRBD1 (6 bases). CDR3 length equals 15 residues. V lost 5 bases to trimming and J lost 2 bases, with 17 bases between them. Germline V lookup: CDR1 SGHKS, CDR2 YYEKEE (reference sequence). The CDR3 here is CASRHRQAIPYEQYF. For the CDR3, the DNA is TGTGCCAGCAGACATCGACAGGCTATTCCCTACGAGCAGTACTTC. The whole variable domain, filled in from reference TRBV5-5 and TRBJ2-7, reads DAGVTQSPTHLIKTRGQQVTLRCSPISGHKSVSWYQQVLGQGPQFIFQYYEKEERGRGNFPDRFSARQFPNYSSELNVNALLLGDSALYLCASRHRQAIPYEQYFGPGTRLTVT.

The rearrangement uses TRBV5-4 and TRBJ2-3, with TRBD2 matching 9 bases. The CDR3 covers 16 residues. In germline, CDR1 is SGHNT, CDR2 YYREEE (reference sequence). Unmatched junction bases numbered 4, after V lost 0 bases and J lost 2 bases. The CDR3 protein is CASSLVAGGLTDTQYF. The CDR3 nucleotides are TGTGCCAGCAGCTTGGTGGCGGGGGGGCTCACAGATACGCAGTATTTT. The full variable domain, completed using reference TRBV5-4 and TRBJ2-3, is ETGVTQSPTHLIKTRGQQVTLRCSSQSGHNTVSWYQQALGQGPQFIFQYYREEENGRGNFPPRFSGLQFPNYSSELNVNALELDDSALYLCASSLVAGGLTDTQYFGPGTRLTVL.

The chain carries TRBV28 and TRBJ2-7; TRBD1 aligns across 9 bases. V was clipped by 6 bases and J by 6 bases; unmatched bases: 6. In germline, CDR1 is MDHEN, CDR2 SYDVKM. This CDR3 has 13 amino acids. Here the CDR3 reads CASRAGQGSEQYV. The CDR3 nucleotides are TGTGCCAGCAGGGCCGGACAGGGGAGCGAGCAGTACGTC.

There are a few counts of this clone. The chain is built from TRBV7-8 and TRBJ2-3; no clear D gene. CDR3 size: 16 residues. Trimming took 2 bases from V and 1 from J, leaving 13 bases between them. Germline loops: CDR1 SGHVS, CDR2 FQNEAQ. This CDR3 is CASSLTWWDRTDTQYF. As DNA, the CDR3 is TGTGCCAGCAGCTTAACCTGGTGGGATCGCACAGATACGCAGTATTTT.

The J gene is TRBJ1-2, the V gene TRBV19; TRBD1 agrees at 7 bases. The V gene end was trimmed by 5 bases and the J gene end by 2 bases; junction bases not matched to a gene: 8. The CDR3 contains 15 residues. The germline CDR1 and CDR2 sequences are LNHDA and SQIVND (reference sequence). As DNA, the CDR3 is TGTGCCAGTAGTGACCCGGGACAGATAAACTATGGCTACACCTTC. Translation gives CASSDPGQINYGYTF.

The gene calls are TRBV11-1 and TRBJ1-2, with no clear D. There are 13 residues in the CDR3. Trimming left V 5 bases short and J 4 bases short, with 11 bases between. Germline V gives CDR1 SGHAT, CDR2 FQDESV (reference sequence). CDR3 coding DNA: TGTGCCAGCAGCCCCGCGGACGGCTATGGCTACACCTTC. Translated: CASSPADGYGYTF.

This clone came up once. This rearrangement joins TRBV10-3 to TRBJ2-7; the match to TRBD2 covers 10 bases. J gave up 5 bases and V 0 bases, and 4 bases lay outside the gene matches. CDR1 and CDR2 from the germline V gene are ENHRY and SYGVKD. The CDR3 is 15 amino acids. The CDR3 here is CAISESTSGLNEQYF. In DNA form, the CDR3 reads TGTGCCATCAGTGAGTCGACTAGCGGGCTAAACGAGCAGTACTTC.

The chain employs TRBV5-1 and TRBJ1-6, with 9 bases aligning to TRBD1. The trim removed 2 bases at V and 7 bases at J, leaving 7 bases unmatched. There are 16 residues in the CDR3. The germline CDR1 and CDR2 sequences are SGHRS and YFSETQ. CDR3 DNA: TGCGCCAGCAGCTTTAACAGGGGGCGCGGGAATTCACCCCTCCACTTT. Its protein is CASSFNRGRGNSPLHF.

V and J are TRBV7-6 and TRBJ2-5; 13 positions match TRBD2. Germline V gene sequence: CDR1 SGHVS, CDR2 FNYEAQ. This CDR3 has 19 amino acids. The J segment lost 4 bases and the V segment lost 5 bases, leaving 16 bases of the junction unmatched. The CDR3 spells CASSPRGRTSGGAVETQYF. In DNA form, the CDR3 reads TGTGCCAGCAGCCCTAGGGGCCGTACTAGCGGGGGGGCCGTAGAGACCCAGTACTTC. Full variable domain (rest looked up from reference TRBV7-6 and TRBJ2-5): GAGVSQSPRYKVTKRGQDVALRCDPISGHVSLYWYRQALGQGPEFLTYFNYEAQQDKSGLPNDRFSAERPEGSISTLTIQRTEQRDSAMYRCASSPRGRTSGGAVETQYFGPGTRLLVL.

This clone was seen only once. CDR3 nucleotides: TGCGCCAGCAGCACCGGGACTACATACAATGAGCAGTTCTTC. It is translated as CASSTGTTYNEQFF. This chain joins TRBV5-1 and TRBJ2-1, with TRBD2 matching 7 bases. The germline V gene has CDR1 SGHRS and CDR2 YFSETQ. The CDR3 runs to 14 residues. The J segment lost 4 bases and the V segment lost 4 bases, leaving 5 bases of the junction unmatched.

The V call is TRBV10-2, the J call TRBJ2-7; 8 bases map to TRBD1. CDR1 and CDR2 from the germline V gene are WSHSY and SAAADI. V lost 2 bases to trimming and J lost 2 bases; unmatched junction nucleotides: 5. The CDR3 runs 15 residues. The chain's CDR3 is CASSEPGQVPYEQYV. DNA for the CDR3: TGCGCCAGCAGTGAGCCGGGACAGGTACCCTACGAGCAGTACGTC.

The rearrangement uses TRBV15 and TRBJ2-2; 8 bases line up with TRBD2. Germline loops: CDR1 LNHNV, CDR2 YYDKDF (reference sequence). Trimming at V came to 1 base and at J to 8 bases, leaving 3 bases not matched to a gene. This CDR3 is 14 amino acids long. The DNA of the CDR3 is TGTGCCACCAGCAGAGCCAGCGGGGGTGGGGAGCTGTTTTTT. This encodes CATSRASGGGELFF.

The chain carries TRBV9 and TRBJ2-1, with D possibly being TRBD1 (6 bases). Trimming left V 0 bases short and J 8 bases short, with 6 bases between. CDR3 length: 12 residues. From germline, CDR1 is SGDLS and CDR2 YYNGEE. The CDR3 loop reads CASSVDRDEQFF. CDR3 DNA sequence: TGTGCCAGCAGCGTAGACAGGGATGAGCAGTTCTTC.

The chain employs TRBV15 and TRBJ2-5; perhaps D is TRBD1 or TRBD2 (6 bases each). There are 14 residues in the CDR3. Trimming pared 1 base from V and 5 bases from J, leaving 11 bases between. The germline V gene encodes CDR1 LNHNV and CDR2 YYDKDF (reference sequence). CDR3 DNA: TGTGCCACCAGCAGAGCTGGGGGGCTTGAGACCCAGTACTTC. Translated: CATSRAGGLETQYF. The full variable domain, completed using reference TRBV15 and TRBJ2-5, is DAMVIQNPRYQVTQFGKPVTLSCSQTLNHNVMYWYQQKSSQAPKLLFHYYDKDFNNEADTPDNFQSRRPNTSFCFLDIRSPGLGDTAMYLCATSRAGGLETQYFGPGTRLLVL.

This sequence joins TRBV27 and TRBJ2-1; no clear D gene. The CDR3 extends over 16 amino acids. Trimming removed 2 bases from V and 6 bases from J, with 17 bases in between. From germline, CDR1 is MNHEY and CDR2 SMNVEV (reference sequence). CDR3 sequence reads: CASSLAGSPPGNEQFF. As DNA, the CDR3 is TGTGCCAGCAGTTTAGCCGGGTCTCCCCCGGGCAATGAGCAGTTCTTC.

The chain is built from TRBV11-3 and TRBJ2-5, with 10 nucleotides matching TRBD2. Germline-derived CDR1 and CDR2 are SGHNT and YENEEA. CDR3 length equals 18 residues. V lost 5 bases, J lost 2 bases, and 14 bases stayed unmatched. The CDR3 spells CASSPSMGTSVNQETQYF. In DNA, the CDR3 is TGTGCCAGCAGCCCAAGTATGGGGACTAGCGTCAATCAAGAGACCCAGTACTTC.